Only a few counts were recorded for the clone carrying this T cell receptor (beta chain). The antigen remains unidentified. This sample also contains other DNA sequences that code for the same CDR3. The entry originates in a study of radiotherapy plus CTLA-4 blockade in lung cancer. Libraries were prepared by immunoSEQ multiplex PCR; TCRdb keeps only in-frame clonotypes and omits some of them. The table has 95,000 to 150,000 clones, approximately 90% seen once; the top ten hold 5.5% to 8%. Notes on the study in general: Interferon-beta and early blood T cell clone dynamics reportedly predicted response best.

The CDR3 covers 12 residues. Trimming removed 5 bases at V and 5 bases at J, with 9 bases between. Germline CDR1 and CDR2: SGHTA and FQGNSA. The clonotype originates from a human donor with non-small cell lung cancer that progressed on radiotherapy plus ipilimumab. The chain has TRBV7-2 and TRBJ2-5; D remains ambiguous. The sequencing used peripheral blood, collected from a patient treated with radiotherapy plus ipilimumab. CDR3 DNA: TGTGCCAGCAGCCCGTCCCTGGAGACCCAGTACTTC. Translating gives CASSPSLETQYF.